This is a list of T cell receptor beta chains from one sample in a study of T cells after yellow fever vaccination. MiXCR was run by TCRdb on the 5' RACE reads, yielding one entry per CDR3 protein. The data contain about 20,000 distinct CDR3 sequences, roughly 5% of them singletons. The sequences come from PBMCs, either bulk or a sorted T-cell subset (CD4+, CD8+, memory, or dextramer-sorted; not recorded which), collected more than 40 days after the first yellow fever vaccination. The receptors derive from a man aged 18 to 30 who received the YFV17D yellow fever vaccine. Both conserved end residues are part of each CDR3. D genes are given only for firm matches. Part of the rows lack a size; the others show once, few, many or a class for expanded clones.

J gene	V gene	D gene	clone size	CDR3 length	CDR3 DNA	CDR3 protein
TRBJ2-2	TRBV2	TRBD2	many	13	TGTGCCAGCAACGGGGGGGGCACCGGGGAGCTGTTTTTT	CASNGGGTGELFF
TRBJ2-7	TRBV29-1	TRBD1	many	11	TGCAGCGCCCGGGACAGGGGCGAGCAGTACTTC	CSARDRGEQYF
TRBJ2-7	TRBV11-2	.	many	14	TGTGCCAGCAGCTTAAGTGCGCATTACTACGAGCAGTACTTC	CASSLSAHYYEQYF
TRBJ2-5	TRBV3-1	TRBD2	many	16	TGTGCCAGCAGCCAGTTGACTAGCGGGAACCAAGAGACCCAGTACTTC	CASSQLTSGNQETQYF
TRBJ1-4	TRBV6-5	.	many	14	TGTGCCAGCAGTTACTCGTATAGGAATGAAAAACTGTTTTTT	CASSYSYRNEKLFF
TRBJ2-3	TRBV9	.	many	15	TGTGCCAGCAGCTCAGGGGCCGGGGGCACAGATACGCAGTATTTT	CASSSGAGGTDTQYF
TRBJ2-7	TRBV5-4	.	many	12	TGTGCCAGCAGCTTGATAGGAACCGAGCAGTACTTC	CASSLIGTEQYF
TRBJ2-6	TRBV10-3	TRBD2	many	16	TGTGCCATCAGTACTAGCGGGGGGGCTGGGGCCAACGTCCTGACTTTC	CAISTSGGAGANVLTF
TRBJ1-2	TRBV5-1	.	many	14	TGCGCCAGCAGCACGCAGGGAGGAGGGTATGGCTACACCTTC	CASSTQGGGYGYTF
TRBJ2-1	TRBV9	TRBD1	many	16	TGTGCCAGCAGCGTAATAGGACAGGGGACCTACAATGAGCAGTTCTTC	CASSVIGQGTYNEQFF
TRBJ1-1	TRBV20-1	TRBD1	many	15	TGCAGTGCTCCAGCGCAGGGGGGTACGAACACTGAAGCTTTCTTT	CSAPAQGGTNTEAFF
TRBJ1-4	TRBV2	.	many	12	TGTGCCAGCAGGGGGTCAGGTGAAAAACTGTTTTTT	CASRGSGEKLFF
TRBJ1-1	TRBV12-3/TRBV12-4	TRBD1	many	16	TGTGCCAGCAGTCCACGACAGGGAAAGGGGAACACTGAAGCTTTCTTT	CASSPRQGKGNTEAFF
TRBJ2-2	TRBV20-1	.	.	15	TGCAGTGCTAGGACGGGGGGCATGAACACCGGGGAGCTGTTTTTT	CSARTGGMNTGELFF
TRBJ2-5	TRBV5-1	.	many	13	TGCGCCAGCAGCTTGGGAACGGGAGAGACCCAGTACTTC	CASSLGTGETQYF
TRBJ1-2	TRBV15	.	many	13	TGTGCCACCAGCAGAGAATCTGACTATGGCTACACCTTC	CATSRESDYGYTF
TRBJ1-4	TRBV6-1	TRBD1	many	15	TGTGCCAGCAGTAGTTCCGGGACAGGGCATGAAAAACTGTTTTTT	CASSSSGTGHEKLFF
TRBJ2-1	TRBV5-1	TRBD1	few	14	TGCGCCAGCAGCCCCGGGACAGTATACAATGAGCAGTTCTTC	CASSPGTVYNEQFF
TRBJ2-1	TRBV9	.	many	14	TGTGCCAGCAGCGTAGGGCTAGCACCCGGTGAGCAGTTCTTC	CASSVGLAPGEQFF
TRBJ1-1	TRBV7-9	.	many	15	TGTGCCAGCAGCTTAGTTCTAATGGACACGGAAGAAGCTTTCTTT	CASSLVLMDTEEAFF
TRBJ1-2	TRBV2	TRBD1	many	14	TGTGCCAGCAGCGGGGACAGTCCGCAATATGGCTACACCTTC	CASSGDSPQYGYTF
TRBJ2-5	TRBV5-1	TRBD1	many	14	TGCGCCAGCAGCTCGGGACAGGGAGGCGAGACCCAGTACTTC	CASSSGQGGETQYF
TRBJ1-1	TRBV7-9	.	many	16	TGTGCCAGCAGCTTGGCGACAGGAACCGCAGGCACTGAAGCTTTCTTT	CASSLATGTAGTEAFF
TRBJ1-2	TRBV6-2/TRBV6-3	.	many	13	TGTGCCAGCAGCCCCGGCAGGGACTATGGCTACACCTTC	CASSPGRDYGYTF
TRBJ2-2	TRBV12-3/TRBV12-4	TRBD2	many	13	TGTGCCAGCAGTGTAGCGGGGAAAAGGGAGCTGTTTTTT	CASSVAGKRELFF
TRBJ2-5	TRBV6-1	TRBD2	many	14	TGTGCCAGCAGTCAGTCTAGCGGCCAAGAGACCCAGTACTTC	CASSQSSGQETQYF
TRBJ1-2	TRBV19	TRBD1	many	15	TGTGCCAGTAGTGAAACGGGGACAGCCGCCTATGGCTACACCTTC	CASSETGTAAYGYTF
TRBJ1-2	TRBV7-9	TRBD1	many	13	TGTGCCAGCAGTTCGACAGGGGACGGAGGCTACACCTTC	CASSSTGDGGYTF
TRBJ2-7	TRBV6-1	.	many	13	TGTGCCCCCGTTAAGAGAAAGGGGAACGAGCAGTACTTC	CAPVKRKGNEQYF
TRBJ2-2	TRBV11-2	.	many	14	TGTGCCAGCAGCCCCCACTTAGCGGCCGGGGAGCTGTTTTTT	CASSPHLAAGELFF
TRBJ2-5	TRBV7-6	.	many	14	TGTGCCAGCAGCTCTCGACCCAGGGTCGAGACCCAGTACTTC	CASSSRPRVETQYF
TRBJ2-5	TRBV7-2	.	many	15	TGTGCCAGCAGCGCCGGGAACTTTGAGGCAGAGACCCAGTACTTC	CASSAGNFEAETQYF
TRBJ2-1	TRBV4-3	.	many	16	TGCGCCAGCAGCCAAGATTTTAGGGCCCGTGAGGATGAGCAGTTCTTC	CASSQDFRAREDEQFF
TRBJ2-5	TRBV24-1	TRBD2	medium-sized	15	TGTGCCACCAGTGCTCGCGGGGGGTTCCAAGAGACCCAGTACTTC	CATSARGGFQETQYF
TRBJ1-6	TRBV19	.	many	14	TGTGCCAGTAGTGGCGGGGCGCGGGGTTCACCCCTCCACTTT	CASSGGARGSPLHF
TRBJ2-2	TRBV6-2/TRBV6-3	TRBD2	many	13	TGTGCCAGCAAACAGCGGGGGAACGGGGAGCTGTTTTTT	CASKQRGNGELFF
TRBJ2-7	TRBV5-1	TRBD1	many	14	TGCGCCAGCAGCGGACAGGCCAGCTCCTACGAGCAGTACTTC	CASSGQASSYEQYF
TRBJ2-5	TRBV20-1	.	many	14	TGCAGTGCTAGTACGGGGTTGGTGTGGGAGACCCAGTACTTC	CSASTGLVWETQYF
TRBJ1-6	TRBV5-1	TRBD1	many	17	TGCGCCAGCAGCTTCAGCCCTCAGGGGGAAGTGAATTCACCCCTCCACTTT	CASSFSPQGEVNSPLHF
TRBJ2-5	TRBV20-1	TRBD2	many	14	TGCAGTGCTAGTTCGGCGGGGGGGCCTGAGACCCAGTACTTC	CSASSAGGPETQYF
TRBJ2-1	TRBV6-5	TRBD2	many	14	TGTGCCAGCAGATCCGGGACTAGAACGGGTGAGCAGTTCTTC	CASRSGTRTGEQFF
TRBJ1-1	TRBV2	.	many	14	TGTGCCAGCACCGAAGACAGCCTGAACACTGAAGCTTTCTTT	CASTEDSLNTEAFF
TRBJ2-3	TRBV7-9	.	many	14	TGTGCCAGCAGCTACCGGGGCCTGGCAGATACGCAGTATTTT	CASSYRGLADTQYF
TRBJ2-3	TRBV5-1	.	many	18	TGCGCCAGCAGCCCTCGATCTGGGTGGAGGCTTATCACAGATACGCAGTATTTT	CASSPRSGWRLITDTQYF
TRBJ1-2	TRBV4-2	.	many	15	TGTGCCAGCAGCCAAGATAAAGGTGCGGGAAGGGGCTACACCTTC	CASSQDKGAGRGYTF
TRBJ1-4	TRBV6-1	.	many	15	TGTGCCAGCAGCCCCTCGGGCGGGGGTAATGAAAAACTGTTTTTT	CASSPSGGGNEKLFF
TRBJ2-5	TRBV7-2	TRBD2	many	15	TGTGCCAGCAGCTGGACTAGCGGGGGGAAAGAGACCCAGTACTTC	CASSWTSGGKETQYF
TRBJ1-1	TRBV3-1	.	many	13	TGTGCCAGCAGCCACAGACAGAACACTGAAGCTTTCTTT	CASSHRQNTEAFF
TRBJ2-3	TRBV7-3	.	many	16	TGTGCCAGCAGCTTACATGCGCTGGGGGGGCAAGATACGCAGTATTTT	CASSLHALGGQDTQYF
TRBJ2-1	TRBV18	.	many	11	TGTGCCACCAAGAGCGAATATGAGCAGTTCTTC	CATKSEYEQFF
TRBJ1-4	TRBV27	TRBD1	many	14	TGTGCCAGCAGATTCACAGGGGAGGGTGAAAAACTGTTTTTT	CASRFTGEGEKLFF
TRBJ2-3	TRBV4-2	.	many	14	TGTGCCAGCAGCCAAGAGGGTAGCCCAGATACGCAGTATTTT	CASSQEGSPDTQYF
TRBJ2-2	TRBV20-1	.	.	19	TGCAGTGCTAGGCGCAGGGTGGGGGGTAACCTCGCGAACACCGGGGAGCTGTTTTTT	CSARRRVGGNLANTGELFF
TRBJ2-5	TRBV7-3	.	.	13	TGTGCCAGCAGCTTAAGGGCGGAAGAGACCCAGTACTTC	CASSLRAEETQYF
TRBJ1-6	TRBV7-9	.	few	15	TGTGCCAGCAGCCGATTCGGGGTAGCACCGTCACCCCTCCACTTT	CASSRFGVAPSPLHF
TRBJ1-2	TRBV5-4	.	many	13	TGTGCCAGCAGCTTGGATCAGGGCACCGGCTACACCTTC	CASSLDQGTGYTF
TRBJ2-5	TRBV7-8	.	many	14	TGTGCCAGCAGCTTAGGTGTAGGACAAGAGACCCAGTACTTC	CASSLGVGQETQYF